The sample holds many counts of the clone carrying this T cell receptor beta chain. Its specificity is not known. Library preparation (for TCRbeta) was performed with unique molecular identifiers. TCRdb re-derived calls from the PCR reads in MiXCR, one entry per CDR3 protein. The sample comprises around 200,000 distinct CDR3 sequences, about 8.2% of which are singletons, and 35% to 45% rests with the top ten. The source of the sample is a study of T-cell reconstitution after alpha-beta-depleted transplantation in children. Study-wide results and limits: The study reportedly traced alpha-beta T cells about two months after transplant to several hundred expanded graft clones. Some patients showed high day-60 TCRbeta diversity, which derived from surviving recipient T cells and thymic progenitors.

This CDR3 is built from 13 residues. Germline CDR1 SNHLY, CDR2 FYNNEI. V gave up 10 bases and J gave up 6 bases, with 18 bases separating them. The TCR sequence derives from a male patient aged 2 to 10 who had a stem cell transplant for acute myeloid leukemia, so the T cells may come from the graft donor. Here the sequenced sample was PBMCs, mostly from graft donor cells, taken 360 days after TCRalphabeta/CD19-depleted stem cell transplant. V is TRBV2 and J is TRBJ1-2; D may be TRBD1 (6 bases). The CDR3 DNA reads TGTGCCAACCCTCCCAGGACAGCCGATGGCTACACCTTC. Translated, it gives CANPPRTADGYTF.